The clone carrying this T cell receptor (beta chain) was picked up many times. These data originate in a study of T cells after posttransplantation cyclophosphamide. Libraries were prepared by immunoSEQ multiplex PCR; TCRdb keeps only in-frame clonotypes and omits some of them. The profile covers about 12,000 clones, none occurring a single time. CDR3 size: 15 residues. V lost 5 bases and J lost 5; bases outside the gene matches: 8. Source material: PBMCs. This TCR was recovered from a middle-aged woman in good health, CMV-negative, and a related stem cell transplant donor. The V gene is TRBV12-3 or TRBV12-4, the J gene TRBJ2-1; 8 nucleotides match TRBD2. The CDR3 here is CASSLSGGTDNEQFF. The CDR3 DNA sequence: TGTGCCAGCAGTCTCAGCGGGGGCACGGACAATGAGCAGTTCTTC.